Shown below are 24 T cell receptor beta chains from a single sample sequenced in a study of cytomegalovirus exposure and HLA in healthy donors. The PCR ran on 60 Vbeta and 13 Jbeta primers. Data came from immunoSEQ multiplex PCR; TCRdb stores just in-frame clones and leaves some out. The repertoire holds around 160,000 clones, with approximately 80% as singletons. The source material was PBMCs. Source of these receptors: a male donor in good health and CMV-seropositive.

The rearrangement uses TRBV30 and TRBJ1-2; the D gene is possibly TRBD1 (5 bases). The germline CDR1 and CDR2 sequences are GTSNPN and SVGIG (reference sequence). V was shortened by 4 bases and J by 7 bases, with 10 bases between the two germline ends. This CDR3 has 11 amino acids. The CDR3 DNA reads as TGTGCCTGGACAGGGAGGGGTGGCTACACCTTC. It is translated as CAWTGRGGYTF.

This clone showed up just a few times. The rearrangement joins TRBV19 to TRBJ2-1, with D possibly TRBD2 on 5 matching bases. The germline V gene has CDR1 LNHDA and CDR2 SQIVND (reference sequence). This CDR3 is built from 13 residues. V lost 4 bases and J lost 7, with 11 bases in between. Here the CDR3 reads CASSKAEGNEQFF. The DNA for the CDR3 is TGTGCCAGTAGTAAAGCGGAAGGAAATGAGCAGTTCTTC.

V is TRBV5-1 and J is TRBJ1-1, with TRBD1 as a possible D gene (5 bases). Germline CDR1 reads SGHRS; CDR2 reads YFSETQ. The CDR3 consists of 17 residues. The germline V and J ends were trimmed by 3 bases and 2 bases, with 20 bases remaining between them. The DNA for the CDR3 is TGCGCCAGCAGCTCACTTCAGGGTTACGGGTCAAACACTGAAGCTTTCTTT. This translates into CASSSLQGYGSNTEAFF. Full variable domain (outside the CDR3, taken from reference TRBV5-1 and TRBJ1-1): KAGVTQTPRYLIKTRGQQVTLSCSPISGHRSVSWYQQTPGQGLQFLFEYFSETQRNKGNFPGRFSGRQFSNSRSEMNVSTLELGDSALYLCASSSLQGYGSNTEAFFGQGTRLTVV.

J is TRBJ2-3 and V is TRBV11-3, with no clear D. CDR3 size: 15 residues. Trimming cost V 0 bases and J 4 bases, with 11 bases left between them. Germline V gene sequence: CDR1 SGHNT, CDR2 YENEEA. The CDR3 nucleotides read TGTGCCAGCAGCTTAGACTCCGCGTCCGCAGATACGCAGTATTTT. Amino acids: CASSLDSASADTQYF.

The chain joins TRBV7-2 to TRBJ2-5; TRBD1 matches at 7 bases. CDR1 is SGHTA and CDR2 is FQGNSA in the germline V gene. The CDR3 length is 13 residues. Trimming at V came to 3 bases and at J to 5 bases, leaving 3 bases not matched to a gene. Here the CDR3 DNA reads TGTGCCAGCAGCTTCCAACAGGGGGAGACCCAGTACTTC. As protein: CASSFQQGETQYF.

The genes are TRBV27 and TRBJ1-5; 7 bases are a match to TRBD1. Germline CDR1 is MNHEY and CDR2 is SMNVEV (reference sequence). This CDR3 contains 13 residues. Losses at the gene ends were 6 bases for V and 6 bases for J; bases not matched to a gene: 5. The CDR3 bases are TGTGCCAGCAGCACGACAGGGTTTCAGCCCCAGCATTTT. The encoded protein is CASSTTGFQPQHF.

The chain links TRBV9 to TRBJ2-3; 7 bases agree with TRBD2. The CDR3 contains 14 residues. Per germline, CDR1 SGDLS and CDR2 YYNGEE. J gave up 4 bases and V 4 bases, and 6 bases lay outside the gene matches. CDR3 sequence: CASSPGGLADTQYF. The CDR3 region has the DNA TGTGCCAGCAGCCCGGGGGGTTTAGCAGATACGCAGTATTTT.

The rearrangement joins TRBV9 to TRBJ2-7; the D is unclear. Trimming shortened V by 6 bases and J by 3 bases, and 16 bases separated the two germline ends. CDR3 length: 14 amino acids. Per germline, CDR1 SGDLS and CDR2 YYNGEE. CDR3 coding DNA: TGTGCCAGCAAAACCGACATAGTCCGCTACGAGCAGTACTTC. Protein product: CASKTDIVRYEQYF.

This clone was seen only a few times. The gene calls are TRBV5-1 and TRBJ1-2, with a possible D match to TRBD1 (5 bases). Germline CDR1 reads SGHRS; CDR2 reads YFSETQ. Between the trimmed V and J ends, which lost 0 bases and 3 bases, there was a span of 12 bases. CDR3 length: 15 amino acids. In nucleotides, the CDR3 is TGCGCCAGCAGCTTGGTTCAGGGCACTGACTATGGCTACACCTTC. Translation gives CASSLVQGTDYGYTF.

The rearrangement joins TRBV6-1 to TRBJ2-7; perhaps TRBD2 as D (5 bases). Germline V gene lookup returns CDR1 MNHNS and CDR2 SASEGT. This CDR3 is 14 amino acids long. Trimming pared 7 bases from V and 3 bases from J, leaving 16 bases between. DNA of the CDR3: TGTGCCAGCATTCTTACGGTGCGGGTCTACGAGCAGTACTTC. Translation gives CASILTVRVYEQYF.

The genes are TRBV6-4 and TRBJ2-1, with TRBD2 identical over 7 bases. With V trimmed by 6 bases and J by 0 bases, 8 bases remained unmatched. Germline loops: CDR1 MRHNA, CDR2 SNTAGT. The CDR3 contains 16 residues. DNA of the CDR3: TGTGCCAGCAGCCCCTGGACTAGTCGCTCCTACAATGAGCAGTTCTTC. It translates to CASSPWTSRSYNEQFF.

This clone has a single count. The chain couples TRBV6-5 to TRBJ2-7, with 10 bases lining up with TRBD1. The germline V gene has CDR1 MNHEY and CDR2 SVGAGI. This CDR3 region has 15 residues. V dropped 4 bases and J dropped 6; count of bases not matched to a gene: 9. The CDR3 DNA reads TGTGCCAGCAGTTCTCCGGGACAGGGGAGGGTCGAGCAGTACTTC. Translating it yields CASSSPGQGRVEQYF.

The chain is built from TRBV14 and TRBJ2-1, with TRBD1 matching 9 bases. This CDR3 is 13 amino acids long. Looked up from germline, CDR1 is SGHDN and CDR2 is FVKESK. V shed 6 bases and J 4 bases; nucleotides not matched to a gene: 1. The CDR3 DNA reads TGTGCCAGCAGGGACAGGGGATACAATGAGCAGTTCTTC. Translating it yields CASRDRGYNEQFF.

This chain connects TRBV7-9 to TRBJ2-2; 7 bases agree with TRBD1. V lost 3 bases, J lost 2 bases, and 15 bases stayed unmatched. CDR1 SEHNR and CDR2 FQNEAQ come from the germline V gene (reference sequence). There are 19 residues in the CDR3. The CDR3 DNA reads as TGTGCCAGCAGCTTCAGGCACGGGACAGCCAATGTAAACACCGGGGAGCTGTTTTTT. The encoded protein is CASSFRHGTANVNTGELFF.

The rearrangement joins TRBV19 to TRBJ1-2, with D hard to call. Germline assignment: CDR1 LNHDA and CDR2 SQIVND (reference sequence). This CDR3 spans 11 amino acids. V shed 7 bases and J shed 8 bases, with 11 bases lying between them. The CDR3 DNA reads as TGTGCCAGTAATGATCGGAGAGGCTACACCTTC. This codes for CASNDRRGYTF.

This sequence joins TRBV9 and TRBJ2-4; 10 bases fit TRBD2. Trimming removed 4 bases from V and 0 bases from J; junction bases left unmatched: 10. The CDR3 runs to 18 residues. Germline V gene sequence: CDR1 SGDLS, CDR2 YYNGEE. Here the CDR3 reads CASSPGLAVAQAKNIQYF. CDR3 sequence (DNA): TGTGCCAGCAGCCCCGGACTAGCGGTCGCTCAAGCCAAAAACATTCAGTACTTC.

This clone came up a few times. V and J are TRBV5-6 and TRBJ2-7, with 9 bases fitting TRBD1. Germline V CDR1 and CDR2: SGHDT, YYEEEE. The V gene end was trimmed by 7 bases and the J gene end by 6 bases; junction bases not matched to a gene: 5. This CDR3 spans 12 amino acids. This chain's CDR3 is CASAGTGPEQYF. DNA for the CDR3: TGTGCCAGCGCCGGGACAGGGCCCGAGCAGTACTTC.

This clone came up a few times. The gene calls are TRBV7-2 and TRBJ1-2; D not certain. From germline, CDR1 is SGHTA and CDR2 FQGNSA. The germline V and J ends were trimmed by 3 bases and 2 bases, with 7 bases remaining between them. This CDR3 spans 13 amino acids. CDR3 protein: CASSLAVNYGYTF. For the CDR3, the DNA is TGTGCCAGCAGCTTGGCCGTAAACTATGGCTACACCTTC. Using reference TRBV7-2 and TRBJ1-2 for the parts outside the CDR3, the full variable domain is GAGVSQSPSNKVTEKGKDVELRCDPISGHTALYWYRQSLGQGLEFLIYFQGNSAPDKSGLPSDRFSAERTGGSVSTLTIQRTQQEDSAVYLCASSLAVNYGYTFGSGTRLTVV.

V usage is TRBV7-9 and J usage is TRBJ2-1, with 8 bases matching TRBD1. The CDR3 contains 16 residues. Germline assignment: CDR1 SEHNR and CDR2 FQNEAQ (reference sequence). The V segment lost 4 bases and the J segment 9 bases; nucleotides outside the gene matches: 14. Here the CDR3 DNA reads TGTGCCAGCAGCTCATATAAGGACAGGGATTTTATTGAGCAGTTCTTC. Translating it yields CASSSYKDRDFIEQFF.

J is TRBJ2-1 and V is TRBV14; 11 positions agree with TRBD2. Unmatched junction bases numbered 5, after V lost 6 bases and J lost 1 base. CDR1 SGHDN and CDR2 FVKESK come from the germline V gene. The length of the CDR3 is 16 residues. The CDR3 bases are TGTGCCAGCAGTCCATTAGCGGGGGGGTCCTACAATGAGCAGTTCTTC. Translation gives CASSPLAGGSYNEQFF.

The rearrangement links TRBV6-6 to TRBJ1-6; D gene uncertain. V lost 7 bases, J lost 7 bases, and 14 bases lay in between. This CDR3 has 14 amino acids. Looked up from germline, CDR1 is MNHNY and CDR2 is SVGAGI (reference sequence). The CDR3 region is CASTLNSYNSPLHF. CDR3 in DNA: TGTGCCAGCACTCTAAACTCATACAATTCACCCCTCCACTTT.

This clone occurred a few times. The chain employs TRBV5-4 and TRBJ2-5, with 8 bases identical to TRBD2. The germline V gene has CDR1 SGHNT and CDR2 YYREEE (reference sequence). Unmatched junction bases numbered 9, after V lost 0 bases and J lost 5 bases. The CDR3 length is 16 residues. CDR3 amino acids: CASSLGLPGGRETQYF. CDR3 sequence (DNA): TGTGCCAGCAGCTTGGGGCTGCCGGGGGGGAGGGAGACCCAGTACTTC.

The CDR3 is CASKPGQGETGELFF. CDR3 sequence (DNA): TGCGCCAGCAAGCCGGGACAGGGGGAGACCGGGGAGCTGTTTTTT. The chain employs TRBV5-1 and TRBJ2-2, with 11 bases aligning to TRBD1. Germline V gene lookup returns CDR1 SGHRS and CDR2 YFSETQ. The J segment lost 5 bases and the V segment lost 6 bases, leaving 6 bases of the junction unmatched. CDR3 size: 15 residues.

The CDR3 is CASTHPIAWETQYF. The CDR3 DNA sequence: TGTGCCAGCACCCACCCTATAGCTTGGGAGACCCAGTACTTC. The chain uses TRBV7-2 and TRBJ2-5; D unresolved. CDR3 size: 14 residues. Germline CDR1 reads SGHTA; CDR2 reads FQGNSA. The ends were cut back, 7 bases at V and 5 bases at J, with 17 bases in the middle.